The clone carrying this TCR beta chain was detected only once. Participant reports of clinical history set cohort assignment. Method: immunoSEQ multiplex PCR; TCRdb's copy keeps in-frame clones and lacks some. Of roughly 190,000 clones in the sample, approximately 90% were seen once. This specimen belongs to a study of blood T cell repertoires in COVID-19. Across the whole study: Sources were T cells, B-cell-depleted T cells, or PBMCs; the material itself was cDNA or gDNA.

Germline V lookup: CDR1 MNHEY, CDR2 SVGEGT. The CDR3 covers 14 residues. J was trimmed by 7 bases and V by 5 bases; bases with no gene match: 4. The chain couples TRBV6-2 or TRBV6-3 to TRBJ1-6; 8 bases fit TRBD1. Sequencing used PBMCs or T cells enriched from blood (not recorded which). This clonotype was obtained from a woman aged 25 to 39 who had recovered from COVID-19. The CDR3 coding sequence is TGTGCCAGCAGTACCGGACAGGGAAATTCACCCCTCCACTTT. Translating it yields CASSTGQGNSPLHF.